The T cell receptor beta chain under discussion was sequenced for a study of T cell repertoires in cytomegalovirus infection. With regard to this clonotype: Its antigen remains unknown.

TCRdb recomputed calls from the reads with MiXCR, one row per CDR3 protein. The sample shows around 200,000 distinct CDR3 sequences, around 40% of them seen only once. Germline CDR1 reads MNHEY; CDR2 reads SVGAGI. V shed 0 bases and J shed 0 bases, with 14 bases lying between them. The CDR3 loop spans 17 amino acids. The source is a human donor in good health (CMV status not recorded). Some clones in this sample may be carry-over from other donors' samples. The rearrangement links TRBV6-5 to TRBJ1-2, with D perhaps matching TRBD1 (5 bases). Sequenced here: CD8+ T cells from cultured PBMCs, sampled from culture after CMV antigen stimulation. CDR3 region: CASSYSQGVRANYGYTF. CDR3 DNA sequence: TGTGCCAGCAGTTACTCGCAGGGAGTTAGGGCTAACTATGGCTACACCTTC.